The next 4 T cell receptor beta chains were all read from a single sample in a study of CD8 T cells in ankylosing spondylitis. MiXCR was run by TCRdb on the 5' RACE reads, yielding one entry per CDR3 protein. Among about 390,000 distinct CDR3 sequences listed, approximately 20% were seen once. For these receptors, no antigen is known. Overall study findings and caveats: Seemingly distinctive of ankylosing spondylitis blood was a TCR beta motif formed by eight highly homologous variants.

The sample consisted of blood, either unsorted or a sorted T cell fraction (not recorded which). The origin of the receptors is a male donor with ankylosing spondylitis.

This clonotype was seen only a few times. This chain uses TRBV12-3 or TRBV12-4 with TRBJ1-5; D remains unclear. The CDR3 spans 17 residues. V was shortened by 0 bases and J by 3 bases, with 15 bases between the two germline ends. CDR3 nucleotide sequence: TGTGCCAGCAGTTTAGCTAGCGGAGGGTTCTACAATCAGCCCCAGCATTTT. Translated, it gives CASSLASGGFYNQPQHF.

This clonotype was seen repeatedly, ten times or more. This rearrangement joins TRBV5-1 to TRBJ2-1; 10 positions match TRBD2. J gave up 9 bases and V 4 bases, and 10 bases lay outside the gene matches. The CDR3 totals 15 residues. Germline lookup yields CDR1 SGHRS and CDR2 YFSETQ. DNA of the CDR3: TGCGCCAGCAGCGAAGTAGCGGGAGGTAGGGTTGAGCAGTTCTTC. Translating it yields CASSEVAGGRVEQFF.

The chain's CDR3 is CASSQAGQIGSYEQYF. DNA for the CDR3: TGTGCCAGCAGCCAAGCGGGACAGATCGGCTCCTACGAGCAGTACTTC. V usage is TRBV3-1 and J usage is TRBJ2-7; TRBD1 agrees at 7 bases. The CDR3 has 16 amino acids. Trimming cost V 1 base and J 0 bases; bases outside gene matches: 6. Germline values: CDR1 LGHDT, CDR2 YNNKEL (reference sequence).

A few counts support this clonotype. The V call is TRBV7-2, the J call TRBJ2-3; no firm D call. Trimming took 1 base from V and 2 from J, leaving 10 bases between them. The germline V gene encodes CDR1 SGHTA and CDR2 FQGNSA. CDR3 length equals 15 residues. The CDR3 DNA follows: TGTGCCAGCAGCTTAGGTGGGGTAGTCACAGATACGCAGTATTTT. Protein: CASSLGGVVTDTQYF.